A selection of T cell receptor beta chains follows, all from one sample in a study of T cell responses to AZD1222 COVID-19 vaccine. Generated by immunoSEQ multiplex PCR, the TCRdb table keeps only in-frame clones and is missing some. This sample carries around 170,000 clones, around 93% of them seen once, and the ten largest clones take approximately 4.7%. This material consisted of peripheral blood, taken on day 0 of AZD1222 vaccination. All receptors derive from an adult in good health. Both conserved end residues are part of each CDR3. The D gene is left open where the match is weak. Some rows mark clone size as missing; the rest say once, few, many or name a class of expanded clone.

v_call	d_call	j_call	clone_size	cdr3_nt	cdr3_aa
TRBV7-8	.	TRBJ1-1	.	TGTGCCAGCAGCTTAGCGCCCGAGACAGGCGTGCGGAACACTGAAGCTTTCTTT	CASSLAPETGVRNTEAFF
TRBV5-1	TRBD2	TRBJ2-1	.	TGCGCCAGCAGCTTCACCCGGCGTAGCGGGACCTACAATGAGCAGTTCTTC	CASSFTRRSGTYNEQFF
TRBV6-4	.	TRBJ2-1	.	TGTGCCAGCAGTGACTCGGGCTTACCAAATGAGCAGTTCTTC	CASSDSGLPNEQFF
TRBV27	.	TRBJ2-7	.	TGTGCCAGCATAGGGTCGTACGAGCAGTACTTC	CASIGSYEQYF
TRBV30	.	TRBJ1-2	.	TGTGCCTGGACCCTTCCGGGACGTAGGGGCTACACCTTC	CAWTLPGRRGYTF
TRBV7-3	.	TRBJ1-2	.	TGTGCCAGCAGCCCCCAACAGGGAAACTATGGCTACACCTTC	CASSPQQGNYGYTF
TRBV6-6	TRBD1	TRBJ1-2	.	TGTGCCATCCAGGGGGCCCAGGGCTATGGCTACACCTTC	CAIQGAQGYGYTF
TRBV23-1	TRBD1	TRBJ2-5	.	TGCGCCAGCAGCGTGACAGGGCTTGGGGCCCAGTACTTC	CASSVTGLGAQYF
TRBV28	TRBD1	TRBJ2-7	.	TGTGCCAGCACCGGGACAGGGAACCTCTACGAGCAGTACTTC	CASTGTGNLYEQYF
TRBV12-3/TRBV12-4	.	TRBJ2-3	.	TGTGCCAGCAGTTTACGCGTGGGAGATACGCAGTATTTT	CASSLRVGDTQYF
TRBV18	.	TRBJ2-1	.	TGTGCCAGCTCACAGGGACCGTACAATGAGCAGTTCTTC	CASSQGPYNEQFF
TRBV14	.	TRBJ1-5	.	TGTGCCAGCAGCCAAGATATCCGGACAGCTCAGCATTTT	CASSQDIRTAQHF
TRBV11-3	TRBD2	TRBJ2-7	.	TGTGCCAGCAGCACCTCGGGGGGAGGGGCGGGCTACGAGCAGTACTTC	CASSTSGGGAGYEQYF
TRBV4-1	.	TRBJ1-6	.	TGCGCCAGCAGCCAAGCGGTAGGGGAGTGGCCCCTCCACTTT	CASSQAVGEWPLHF
TRBV15	.	TRBJ1-5	.	TGTGCCACCAGCAGAGATGACGGTCTCCCAAATCAGCCCCAGCATTTT	CATSRDDGLPNQPQHF
TRBV15	TRBD2	TRBJ2-1	few	TGTGCCACCAGACCCGAACTAGCGGGAGGGCGCAATGAGCAGTTCTTC	CATRPELAGGRNEQFF
TRBV7-8	TRBD1	TRBJ1-5	once	TGTGCCAGCAGTCAGGGGGAGGGGGCACATCAGCCCCAGCATTTT	CASSQGEGAHQPQHF
TRBV6-9	TRBD1	TRBJ2-2	.	TGTGCCAGCACGTTTGACAGGGGATACGGGGAGCTGTTTTTT	CASTFDRGYGELFF
TRBV14	.	TRBJ2-5	.	TGTGCCAGCAGCCACCAAGAGACCCAGTACTTC	CASSHQETQYF
TRBV2	TRBD1	TRBJ1-1	.	TGTGCCAGCAGTGTAGGACAGGGGGGAACTGAAGCTTTCTTT	CASSVGQGGTEAFF
TRBV28	.	TRBJ2-3	.	TGTGCCAGCAGTTTCGGCGGCACAGATACGCAGTATTTT	CASSFGGTDTQYF
TRBV10-2	.	TRBJ2-7	.	TGCGCCAGCAGTGTGCGGGTGTCAATCGACGAGCAGTACTTC	CASSVRVSIDEQYF
TRBV7-3	TRBD2	TRBJ2-1	.	TGTGCCAGCAGCAGACTAGCGGGAGGGCCTTCCAATGAGCAGTTCTTC	CASSRLAGGPSNEQFF
TRBV11-3	.	TRBJ2-7	.	TGTGCCAGCAGTGACTGGGGGCAGTACGAGCAGTACTTC	CASSDWGQYEQYF
TRBV30	TRBD1	TRBJ1-1	.	TGTGCCTGGAGTGGGACAGGAAGTTCGCCAGCTTTCTTT	CAWSGTGSSPAFF
TRBV4-1	.	TRBJ1-1	.	TGCGCCAGCAGCCCACCTGATGGGAACACTGAAGCTTTCTTT	CASSPPDGNTEAFF
TRBV2	.	TRBJ2-7	few	TGTGCCAGCACAGGGGAACCCTACGAGCAGTACTTC	CASTGEPYEQYF
TRBV6-2/TRBV6-3	TRBD1	TRBJ2-2	.	TGTGCCAGCAGCCGAAGACAGGGGTGGACCGGGGAGCTGTTTTTT	CASSRRQGWTGELFF
TRBV30	.	TRBJ1-3	few	TGTGCCTGGAGGACAGGTGGAGTCTCTGGAAACACCATATATTTT	CAWRTGGVSGNTIYF
TRBV5-1	.	TRBJ2-1	.	TGCGCCAGCAGCCCTCTAGGGAGCTCCTACAATGAGCAGTTCTTC	CASSPLGSSYNEQFF
TRBV3-1/TRBV3-2	.	TRBJ1-5	.	TGTGCCAGCAGCCAAGCCAGAGGGGGGGGACAGCCCCAGCATTTT	CASSQARGGGQPQHF
TRBV2	.	TRBJ2-3	once	TGTGCCAGCTACCAGGAGGCAGATACGCAGTATTTT	CASYQEADTQYF
TRBV20-1	.	TRBJ2-3	.	TGCAGTGCTAGTTGGCTAGCGCTAAGGGGGGATACGCAGTATTTT	CSASWLALRGDTQYF
TRBV5-1	TRBD1	TRBJ1-3	.	TGCGCCAGCAGCTCCCGAGGCAGGGGGCCAGGAAACACCATATATTTT	CASSSRGRGPGNTIYF
TRBV9	.	TRBJ1-1	.	TGTGCCAGCGGGGCGGCGATGAACACTGAAGCTTTCTTT	CASGAAMNTEAFF
TRBV10-3	TRBD1	TRBJ2-2	.	TGTGCCATCAATACCGGACAGGGGGCGAACACCGGGGAGCTGTTTTTT	CAINTGQGANTGELFF
TRBV12-3/TRBV12-4	TRBD2	TRBJ2-5	.	TGTGCCAGCACTCTAGCGGGAACAGAGACCCAGTACTTC	CASTLAGTETQYF
TRBV11-3	TRBD1	TRBJ1-2	.	TGTGCCAGCAGCCCGGGACAGGGAATGGGGAACTATGGCTACACCTTC	CASSPGQGMGNYGYTF
TRBV29-1	.	TRBJ1-1	once	TGCAGCGTTGTACCCCTAGCGGTGAACACTGAAGCTTTCTTT	CSVVPLAVNTEAFF
TRBV9	.	TRBJ2-3	.	TGTGCCAGCAGCGTTGGGGGGTTCACAGATACGCAGTATTTT	CASSVGGFTDTQYF
TRBV5-1	TRBD2	TRBJ2-3	.	TGCGCCAGCAGCGAAGGGACTAGCGGGACTACAGATACGCAGTATTTT	CASSEGTSGTTDTQYF
TRBV9	.	TRBJ2-3	.	TGTGCCAGCAGCGTAGCTAGTACAGATACGCAGTATTTT	CASSVASTDTQYF
TRBV4-2	.	TRBJ2-1	.	TGTGCCAGCAGCCAAGTAGCTGCGGGGTTCTCCTACAATGAGCAGTTCTTC	CASSQVAAGFSYNEQFF
TRBV2	.	TRBJ1-6	once	TGTGCCAGCAGTGAAGCGTACCAGTTCGGTAATTCACCCCTCCACTTT	CASSEAYQFGNSPLHF
TRBV19	TRBD1	TRBJ1-5	.	TGTGCCAGTAGTATAGGGACAGGGAGCAATCAGCCCCAGCATTTT	CASSIGTGSNQPQHF
TRBV11-1	TRBD2	TRBJ2-7	.	TGTGCCAGCAGCTTAGAAGGAGCGGGGTCCGCCTACGAGCAGTACTTC	CASSLEGAGSAYEQYF
TRBV9	TRBD2	TRBJ2-1	.	TGTGCCAGCAGCGCCCTGGGACTAGCGGGGAACAATGAGCAGTTCTTC	CASSALGLAGNNEQFF
TRBV7-2	TRBD2	TRBJ2-3	.	TGTGCCAGCAGCCTTCCTCTAGCGGCCAACACAGATACGCAGTATTTT	CASSLPLAANTDTQYF
TRBV28	.	TRBJ2-3	.	TGTGCCAGCAGTTTTCTGCGCGGTGAGGAGGCAGATACGCAGTATTTT	CASSFLRGEEADTQYF
TRBV3-1/TRBV3-2	.	TRBJ2-7	few	TGTGCCAGCAGCCCCCACCCGACAGGATCCTACGAGCAGTACTTC	CASSPHPTGSYEQYF
TRBV5-4	TRBD2	TRBJ2-5	.	TGTGCCAGCAGCTTGGTCGGCGGCGGGAGAGACCTAAGGGAGACCCAGTACTTC	CASSLVGGGRDLRETQYF
TRBV28	TRBD1	TRBJ1-2	.	TGTGCCAGCAGTTCCTCCGGGACAGGGGGACTGAGTTATGGCTACACCTTC	CASSSSGTGGLSYGYTF
TRBV7-2	.	TRBJ2-1	.	TGTGCCAGCAGGGATCAGGCGGTTTCAGCCAATGAGCAGTTCTTC	CASRDQAVSANEQFF
TRBV11-2	.	TRBJ1-1	.	TGTGCCAGCAGCTTTTCCGGGACACAGAACACTGAAGCTTTCTTT	CASSFSGTQNTEAFF